This entry features one TCR beta chain sequence. The sample originates from a study of shared clonotypes between healthy human individuals. Looked up from germline, CDR1 is SGHRS and CDR2 is YFSETQ. V lost 0 bases and J 7 bases, leaving 7 bases between the germline ends. The CDR3 consists of 13 residues. Assay used: immunoSEQ multiplex PCR; TCRdb lists only in-frame clones, some missing. The sample has about 480,000 clones; 60% to 80% are singletons. This chain uses TRBV5-1 with TRBJ1-4; D gene uncertain. Source material: PBMCs. The TCR sequence derives from a middle-aged woman in good health. Some clones in this sample may be carry-over from other donors' samples. Here the CDR3 DNA reads TGCGCCAGCAGCTTGGGACGGGCTGAAAAACTGTTTTTT. Protein sequence: CASSLGRAEKLFF.